These 5 T cell receptor beta chains share one sample of origin, sequenced in a study of CD8+ T cells in alopecia areata. After isolation, RNA underwent reverse transcription to generate cDNA as the sequencing template. Sequencing was performed with immunoSEQ multiplex PCR; in TCRdb, only in-frame clones are kept and a portion is missing. The data contain approximately 40,000 clones, approximately 54% of them seen just once; the ten biggest clones take up approximately 1.7%. Sorting separated CD25+CD127- cells from the CD4+ cells of about 5 patients. The sequenced sample was CD4+ Tregs sorted from blood. The receptor set was obtained from a human donor with alopecia areata.

The J gene is TRBJ2-1, the V gene TRBV4-1, with TRBD2 matching over 7 bases. There are 17 residues in the CDR3. From germline, CDR1 is MGHRA and CDR2 YSYEKL. V shed 2 bases, J shed 6 bases, and the junction held 13 bases outside the gene matches. CDR3 nucleotide sequence: TGCGCCAGCAGCCAATTTATTGTGACTAGCTGGGGCAATGAGCAGTTCTTC. Amino acid sequence: CASSQFIVTSWGNEQFF.

This sequence joins TRBV7-2 and TRBJ1-2; 10 bases fit TRBD1. This CDR3 comprises 16 residues. Trimming cost V 1 base and J 3 bases; bases outside gene matches: 5. CDR1 is SGHTA, CDR2 FQGNSA, per germline. The CDR3 DNA follows: TGTGCCAGCAGCTTAGTGAGCGGGACAGGGGACTATGGCTACACCTTC. Translating it yields CASSLVSGTGDYGYTF. Complete variable domain (other parts from reference TRBV7-2 and TRBJ1-2): GAGVSQSPSNKVTEKGKDVELRCDPISGHTALYWYRQSLGQGLEFLIYFQGNSAPDKSGLPSDRFSAERTGGSVSTLTIQRTQQEDSAVYLCASSLVSGTGDYGYTFGSGTRLTVV.

The V and J genes are TRBV7-2 and TRBJ2-3; weak D call: TRBD2 (6 bases). Germline CDR1 SGHTA, CDR2 FQGNSA. This CDR3 has 15 residues. V gave up 4 bases and J gave up 0 bases, with 11 bases separating them. CDR3 sequence reads: CASSSSGTSTDTQYF. The CDR3 nucleotides read TGTGCCAGCAGCTCGTCCGGGACTAGCACAGATACGCAGTATTTT. The complete variable domain, with remaining parts taken from reference TRBV7-2 and TRBJ2-3, reads GAGVSQSPSNKVTEKGKDVELRCDPISGHTALYWYRQSLGQGLEFLIYFQGNSAPDKSGLPSDRFSAERTGGSVSTLTIQRTQQEDSAVYLCASSSSGTSTDTQYFGPGTRLTVL.

The table lists this clone with a few counts. The chain couples TRBV19 to TRBJ1-1; D might be TRBD1 (6 bases). This CDR3 region has 13 residues. Between the trimmed V and J ends, which lost 5 bases and 4 bases, there was a span of 11 bases. Germline V CDR1 and CDR2: LNHDA, SQIVND (reference sequence). The DNA for the CDR3 is TGTGCCAGTAGTTCACAGGGTTTCACTGAAGCTTTCTTT. Its translation is CASSSQGFTEAFF.

The chain has TRBV5-6 and TRBJ1-3, with D maybe TRBD1 (5 bases). CDR1 SGHDT and CDR2 YYEEEE come from the germline V gene. The CDR3 extends over 15 amino acids. Trimming left V 4 bases short and J 7 bases short, with 18 bases between. As DNA, the CDR3 is TGTGCCAGCAGCCCAGGACCGACGGGGACCAACACCATATATTTT. It specifies CASSPGPTGTNTIYF.